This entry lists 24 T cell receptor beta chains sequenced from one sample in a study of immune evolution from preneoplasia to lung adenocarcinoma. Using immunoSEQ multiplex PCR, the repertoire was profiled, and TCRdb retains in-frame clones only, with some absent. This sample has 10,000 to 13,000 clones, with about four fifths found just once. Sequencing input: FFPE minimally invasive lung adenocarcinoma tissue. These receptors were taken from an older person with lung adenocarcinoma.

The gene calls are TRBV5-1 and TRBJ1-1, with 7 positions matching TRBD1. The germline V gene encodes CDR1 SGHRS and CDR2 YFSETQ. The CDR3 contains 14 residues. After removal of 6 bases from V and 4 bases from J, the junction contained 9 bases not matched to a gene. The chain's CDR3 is CASTEPGGSTEAFF. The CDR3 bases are TGCGCCAGCACTGAACCAGGGGGAAGCACTGAAGCTTTCTTT.

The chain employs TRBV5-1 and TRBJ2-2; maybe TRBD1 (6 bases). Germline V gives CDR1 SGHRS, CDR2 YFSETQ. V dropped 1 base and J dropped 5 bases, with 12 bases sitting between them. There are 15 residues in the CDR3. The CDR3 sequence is CASSLSGGYTGELFF. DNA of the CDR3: TGCGCCAGCAGCTTGAGTGGGGGCTATACCGGGGAGCTGTTTTTT. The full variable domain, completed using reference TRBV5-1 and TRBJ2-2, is KAGVTQTPRYLIKTRGQQVTLSCSPISGHRSVSWYQQTPGQGLQFLFEYFSETQRNKGNFPGRFSGRQFSNSRSEMNVSTLELGDSALYLCASSLSGGYTGELFFGEGSRLTVL.

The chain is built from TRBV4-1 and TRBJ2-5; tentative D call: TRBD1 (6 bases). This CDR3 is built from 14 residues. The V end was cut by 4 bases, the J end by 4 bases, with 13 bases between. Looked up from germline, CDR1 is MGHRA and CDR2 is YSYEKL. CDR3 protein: CASSPLQGTETQYF. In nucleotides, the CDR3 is TGCGCCAGCAGCCCGTTACAGGGAACAGAGACCCAGTACTTC.

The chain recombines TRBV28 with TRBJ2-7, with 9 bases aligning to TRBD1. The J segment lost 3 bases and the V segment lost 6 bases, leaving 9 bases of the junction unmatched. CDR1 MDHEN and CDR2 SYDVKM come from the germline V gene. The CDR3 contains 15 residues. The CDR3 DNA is TGTGCCAGCAGGCCTGGGACAGGGCCTCTCTACGAGCAGTACTTC. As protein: CASRPGTGPLYEQYF. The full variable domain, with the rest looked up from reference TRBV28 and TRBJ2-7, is DVKVTQSSRYLVKRTGEKVFLECVQDMDHENMFWYRQDPGLGLRLIYFSYDVKMKEKGDIPEGYSVSREKKERFSLILESASTNQTSMYLCASRPGTGPLYEQYFGPGTRLTVT.

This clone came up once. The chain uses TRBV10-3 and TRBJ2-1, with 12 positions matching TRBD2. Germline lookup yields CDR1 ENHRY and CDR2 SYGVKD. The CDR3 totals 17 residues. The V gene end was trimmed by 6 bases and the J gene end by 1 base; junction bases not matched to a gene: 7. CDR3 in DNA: TGTGCCATCAGAGCTAGCGGGGGGGGAGGGTCCTACAATGAGCAGTTCTTC. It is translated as CAIRASGGGGSYNEQFF.

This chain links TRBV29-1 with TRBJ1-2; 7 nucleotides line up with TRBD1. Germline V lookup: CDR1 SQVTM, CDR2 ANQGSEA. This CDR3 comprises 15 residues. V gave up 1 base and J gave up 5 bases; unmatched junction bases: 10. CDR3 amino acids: CSVEGEAGGMYGYTF. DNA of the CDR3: TGCAGCGTTGAAGGCGAGGCAGGGGGAATGTATGGCTACACCTTC.

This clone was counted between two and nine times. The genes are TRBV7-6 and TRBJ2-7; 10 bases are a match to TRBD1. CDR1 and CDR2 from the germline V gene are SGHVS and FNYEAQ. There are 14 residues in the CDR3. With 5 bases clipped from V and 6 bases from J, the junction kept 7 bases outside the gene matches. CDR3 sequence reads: CASSLRTGGLEQYF. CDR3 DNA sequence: TGTGCCAGCAGCCTAAGGACAGGGGGGCTCGAGCAGTACTTC.

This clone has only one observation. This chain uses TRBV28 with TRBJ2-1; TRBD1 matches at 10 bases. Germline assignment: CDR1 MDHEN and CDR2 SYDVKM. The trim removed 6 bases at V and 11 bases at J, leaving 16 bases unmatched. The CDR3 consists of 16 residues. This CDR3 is CASSTFGTGESLKQFF. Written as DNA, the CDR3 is TGTGCCAGCAGCACTTTTGGGACAGGGGAAAGTTTGAAGCAGTTCTTC.

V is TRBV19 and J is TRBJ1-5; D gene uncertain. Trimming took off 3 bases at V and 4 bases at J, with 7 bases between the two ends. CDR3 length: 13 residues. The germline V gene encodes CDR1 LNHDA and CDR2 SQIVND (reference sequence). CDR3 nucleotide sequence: TGTGCCAGTAGTATTTCCCTTAATCAGCCCCAGCATTTT. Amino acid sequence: CASSISLNQPQHF. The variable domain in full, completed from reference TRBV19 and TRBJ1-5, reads DGGITQSPKYLFRKEGQNVTLSCEQNLNHDAMYWYRQDPGQGLRLIYYSQIVNDFQKGDIAEGYSVSREKKESFPLTVTSAQKNPTAFYLCASSISLNQPQHFGDGTRLSIL.

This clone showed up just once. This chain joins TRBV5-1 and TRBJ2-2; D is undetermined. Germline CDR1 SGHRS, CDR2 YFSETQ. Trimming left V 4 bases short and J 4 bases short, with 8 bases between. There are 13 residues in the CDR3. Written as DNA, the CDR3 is TGCGCCAGCAGCCTTTACGTCACCGGGGAGCTGTTTTTT. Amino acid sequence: CASSLYVTGELFF.

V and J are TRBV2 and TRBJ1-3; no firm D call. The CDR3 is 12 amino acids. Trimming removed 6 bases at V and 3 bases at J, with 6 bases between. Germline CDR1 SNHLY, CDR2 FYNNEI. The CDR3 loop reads CASRDDGNTIYF. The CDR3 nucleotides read TGTGCCAGCAGGGACGATGGAAACACCATATATTTT.

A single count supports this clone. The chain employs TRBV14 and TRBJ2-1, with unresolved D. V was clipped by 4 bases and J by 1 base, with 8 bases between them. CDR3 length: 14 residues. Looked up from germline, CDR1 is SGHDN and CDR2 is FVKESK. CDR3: CASSLYRSYNEQFF. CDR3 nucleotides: TGTGCCAGCAGCCTATATAGGTCCTACAATGAGCAGTTCTTC.

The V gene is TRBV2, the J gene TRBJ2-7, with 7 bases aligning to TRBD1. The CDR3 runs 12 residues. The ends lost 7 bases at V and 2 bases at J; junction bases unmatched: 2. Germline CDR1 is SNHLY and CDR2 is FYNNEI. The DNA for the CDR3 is TGTGCCAGCAACACAGGGGCCTACGAGCAGTACTTC. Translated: CASNTGAYEQYF. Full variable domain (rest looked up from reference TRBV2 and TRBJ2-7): EPEVTQTPSHQVTQMGQEVILRCVPISNHLYFYWYRQILGQKVEFLVSFYNNEISEKSEIFDDQFSVERPDGSNFTLKIRSTKLEDSAMYFCASNTGAYEQYFGPGTRLTVT.

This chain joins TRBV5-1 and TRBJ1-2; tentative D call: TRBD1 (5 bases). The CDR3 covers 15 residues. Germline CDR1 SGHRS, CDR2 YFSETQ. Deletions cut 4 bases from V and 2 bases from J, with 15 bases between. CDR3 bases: TGCGCCAGCAGCCCTGGGGGGGTGTCCAACTATGGCTACACCTTC. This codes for CASSPGGVSNYGYTF.

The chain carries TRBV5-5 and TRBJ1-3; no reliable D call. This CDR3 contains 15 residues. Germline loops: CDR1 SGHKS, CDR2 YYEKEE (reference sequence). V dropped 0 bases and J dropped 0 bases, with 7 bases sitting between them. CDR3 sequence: CASSLGRLSGNTIYF. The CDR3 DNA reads TGTGCCAGCAGCTTGGGGCGGCTCTCTGGAAACACCATATATTTT.

The CDR3 is CASSLTGQGALVEQYF. Here the CDR3 DNA reads TGTGCCAGCAGCTTGACGGGACAGGGGGCTCTCGTGGAGCAGTACTTC. The V and J genes are TRBV11-2 and TRBJ2-7; 12 positions agree with TRBD1. The length of the CDR3 is 16 residues. V lost 3 bases, J lost 7 bases, and 10 bases stayed unmatched. Germline CDR1 and CDR2: SGHAT and FQNNGV.

The CDR3: CASSRNSGGSYEQYF. As DNA, the CDR3 is TGTGCCAGCTCACGCAACTCCGGGGGCTCCTACGAGCAGTACTTC. The genes are TRBV18 and TRBJ2-7, with a tentative D call TRBD2 (6 bases). V was clipped by 4 bases and J by 0 bases, with 13 bases between them. CDR1 KGHSH and CDR2 LQKENI come from the germline V gene. This CDR3 region has 15 residues.

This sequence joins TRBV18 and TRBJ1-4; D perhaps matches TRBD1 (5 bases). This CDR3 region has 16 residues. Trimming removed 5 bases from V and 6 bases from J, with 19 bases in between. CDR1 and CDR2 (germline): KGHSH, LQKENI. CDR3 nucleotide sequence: TGTGCCAGCTCATCCACCGGGACCCCCCGTTATGAAAAACTGTTTTTT. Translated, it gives CASSSTGTPRYEKLFF. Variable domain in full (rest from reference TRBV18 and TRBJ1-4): NAGVMQNPRHLVRRRGQEARLRCSPMKGHSHVYWYRQLPEEGLKFMVYLQKENIIDESGMPKERFSAEFPKEGPSILRIQQVVRGDSAAYFCASSSTGTPRYEKLFFGSGTQLSVL.

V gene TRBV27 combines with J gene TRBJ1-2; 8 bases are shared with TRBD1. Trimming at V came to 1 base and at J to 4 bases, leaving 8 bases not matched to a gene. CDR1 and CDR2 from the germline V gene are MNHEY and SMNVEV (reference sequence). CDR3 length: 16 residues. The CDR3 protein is CASSLWAGGNSYGYTF. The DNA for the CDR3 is TGTGCCAGCAGTTTATGGGCAGGGGGCAATAGCTATGGCTACACCTTC.

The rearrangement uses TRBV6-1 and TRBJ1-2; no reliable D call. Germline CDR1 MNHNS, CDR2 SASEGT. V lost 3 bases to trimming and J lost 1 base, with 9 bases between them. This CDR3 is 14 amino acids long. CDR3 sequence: CASSDLNFNYGYTF. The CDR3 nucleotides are TGTGCCAGCAGTGACCTTAACTTTAACTATGGCTACACCTTC.

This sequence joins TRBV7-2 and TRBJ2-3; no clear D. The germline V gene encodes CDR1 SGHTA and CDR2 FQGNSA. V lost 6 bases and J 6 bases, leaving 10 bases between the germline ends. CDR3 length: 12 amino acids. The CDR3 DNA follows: TGTGCCAGCAGGAATACATGGGATACGCAGTATTTT. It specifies CASRNTWDTQYF.

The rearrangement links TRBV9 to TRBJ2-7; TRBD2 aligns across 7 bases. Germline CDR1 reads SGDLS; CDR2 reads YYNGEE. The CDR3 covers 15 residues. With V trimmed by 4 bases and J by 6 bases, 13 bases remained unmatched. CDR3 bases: TGTGCCAGCAGCTCCTACGGGGAGGGTCCTCTCGAGCAGTACTTC. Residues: CASSSYGEGPLEQYF.

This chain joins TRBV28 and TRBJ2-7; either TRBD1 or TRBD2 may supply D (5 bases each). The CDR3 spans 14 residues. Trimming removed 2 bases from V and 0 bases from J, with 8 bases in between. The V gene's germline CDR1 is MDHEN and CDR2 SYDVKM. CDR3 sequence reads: CASSLGGSSYEQYF. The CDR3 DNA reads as TGTGCCAGCAGTTTAGGGGGAAGCTCCTACGAGCAGTACTTC.

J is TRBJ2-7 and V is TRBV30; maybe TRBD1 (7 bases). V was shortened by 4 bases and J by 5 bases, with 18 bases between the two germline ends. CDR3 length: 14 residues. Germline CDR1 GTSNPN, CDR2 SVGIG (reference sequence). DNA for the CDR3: TGTGCCTGGACCACAGGGGCTACGGGGGACGAGCAGTACTTC. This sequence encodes CAWTTGATGDEQYF.